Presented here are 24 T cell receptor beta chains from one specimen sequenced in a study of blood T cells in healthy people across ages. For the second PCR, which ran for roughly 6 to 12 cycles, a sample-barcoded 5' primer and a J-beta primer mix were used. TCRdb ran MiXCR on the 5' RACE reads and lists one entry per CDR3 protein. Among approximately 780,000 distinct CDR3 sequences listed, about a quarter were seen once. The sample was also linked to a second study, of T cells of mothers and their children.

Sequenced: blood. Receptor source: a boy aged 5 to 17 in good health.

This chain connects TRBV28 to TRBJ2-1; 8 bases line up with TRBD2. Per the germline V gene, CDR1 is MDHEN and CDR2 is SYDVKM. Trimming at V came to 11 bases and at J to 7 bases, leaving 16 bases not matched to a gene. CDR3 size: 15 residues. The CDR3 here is CALGGAGAQGNEQFF. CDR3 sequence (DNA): TGTGCCCTAGGGGGAGCGGGGGCCCAAGGGAATGAGCAGTTCTTC.

The CDR3 nucleotides are TGTGCCAGCAGTCATCTTGGGGCCAACGTCCTGACTTTC. Residues: CASSHLGANVLTF. This chain connects TRBV6-1 to TRBJ2-6; D gene ambiguous. In germline, CDR1 is MNHNS, CDR2 SASEGT. This CDR3 is built from 13 residues. V was shortened by 5 bases and J by 3 bases, with 5 bases between the two germline ends.

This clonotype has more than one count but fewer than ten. The CDR3 loop reads CAISDRGEGAFF. The CDR3 DNA reads TGTGCCATCAGTGACAGGGGGGAAGGAGCTTTCTTT. The chain recombines TRBV10-3 with TRBJ1-1; 7 nucleotides line up with TRBD1. V lost 3 bases to trimming and J lost 10 bases; unmatched junction nucleotides: 5. Looked up from germline, CDR1 is ENHRY and CDR2 is SYGVKD. There are 12 residues in the CDR3.

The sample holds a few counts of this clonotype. The CDR3 loop reads CASTAGFGGEQFF. CDR3 coding DNA: TGTGCCAGCACCGCGGGGTTCGGGGGGGAGCAGTTCTTC. The chain couples TRBV6-5 to TRBJ2-1; 7 bases line up with TRBD2. CDR1 is MNHEY and CDR2 is SVGAGI in the germline V gene. V lost 7 bases, J lost 10 bases, and 10 bases stayed unmatched. This CDR3 is 13 amino acids long.

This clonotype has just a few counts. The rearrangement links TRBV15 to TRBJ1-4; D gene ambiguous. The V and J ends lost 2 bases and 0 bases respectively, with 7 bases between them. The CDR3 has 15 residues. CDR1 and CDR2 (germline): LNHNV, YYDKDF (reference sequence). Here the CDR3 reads CATSRTEATNEKLFF. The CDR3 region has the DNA TGTGCCACCAGCAGAACGGAAGCAACTAATGAAAAACTGTTTTTT.

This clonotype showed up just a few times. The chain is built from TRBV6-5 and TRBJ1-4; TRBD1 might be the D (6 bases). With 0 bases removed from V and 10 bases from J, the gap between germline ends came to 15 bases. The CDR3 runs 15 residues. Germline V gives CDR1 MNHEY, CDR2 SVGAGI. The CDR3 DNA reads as TGTGCCAGCAGTTACTCGAGCTCGGGGGGCGGAAAACTGTTTTTT. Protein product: CASSYSSSGGGKLFF.

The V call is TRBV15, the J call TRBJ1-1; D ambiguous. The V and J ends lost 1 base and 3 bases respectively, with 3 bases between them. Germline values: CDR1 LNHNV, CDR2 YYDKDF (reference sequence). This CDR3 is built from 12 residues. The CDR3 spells CATSRGHTEAFF. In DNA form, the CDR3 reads TGTGCCACCAGCAGAGGCCACACTGAAGCTTTCTTT.

CDR3 sequence (DNA): TGCAGTGCTAGAGATCGAAAGGGCTCAGATACGCAGTATTTT. Translated, it gives CSARDRKGSDTQYF. The V and J genes are TRBV20-1 and TRBJ2-3; D is ambiguous. Trimming removed 0 bases from V and 4 bases from J, with 11 bases in between. The germline V gene has CDR1 DFQATT and CDR2 SNEGSKA (reference sequence). This CDR3 is built from 14 residues.

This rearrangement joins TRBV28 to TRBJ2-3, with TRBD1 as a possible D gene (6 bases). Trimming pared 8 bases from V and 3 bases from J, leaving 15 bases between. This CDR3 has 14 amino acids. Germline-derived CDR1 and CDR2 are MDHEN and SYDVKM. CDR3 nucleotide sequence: TGTGCCAGCCAACAGGGTGGGTCAACAGATACGCAGTATTTT. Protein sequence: CASQQGGSTDTQYF.

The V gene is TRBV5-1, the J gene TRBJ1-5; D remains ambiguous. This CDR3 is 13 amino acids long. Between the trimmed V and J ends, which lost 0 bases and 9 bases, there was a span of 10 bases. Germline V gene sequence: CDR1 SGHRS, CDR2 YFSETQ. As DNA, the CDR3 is TGCGCCAGCAGCTTGGATCCTCTGGGGCCCCAGCATTTT. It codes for CASSLDPLGPQHF.

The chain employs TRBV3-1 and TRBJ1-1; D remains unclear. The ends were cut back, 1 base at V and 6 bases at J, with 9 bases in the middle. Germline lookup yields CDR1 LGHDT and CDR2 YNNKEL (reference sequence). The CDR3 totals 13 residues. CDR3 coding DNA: TGTGCCAGCAGCCAAGCCCGGGGTTCTGAAGCTTTCTTT. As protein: CASSQARGSEAFF.

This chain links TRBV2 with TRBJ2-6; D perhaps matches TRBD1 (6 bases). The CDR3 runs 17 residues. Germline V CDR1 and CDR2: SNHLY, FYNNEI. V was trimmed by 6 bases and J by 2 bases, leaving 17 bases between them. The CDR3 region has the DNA TGTGCCAGCAGCCGGGACATAGATTCTCCTGGGGCCAACGTCCTGACTTTC. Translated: CASSRDIDSPGANVLTF. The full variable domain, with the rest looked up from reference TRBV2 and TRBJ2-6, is EPEVTQTPSHQVTQMGQEVILRCVPISNHLYFYWYRQILGQKVEFLVSFYNNEISEKSEIFDDQFSVERPDGSNFTLKIRSTKLEDSAMYFCASSRDIDSPGANVLTFGAGSRLTVL.

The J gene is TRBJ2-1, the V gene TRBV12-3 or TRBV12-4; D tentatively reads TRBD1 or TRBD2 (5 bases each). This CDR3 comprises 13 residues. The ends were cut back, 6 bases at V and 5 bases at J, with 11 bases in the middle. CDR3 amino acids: CASSQGRDNEQFF. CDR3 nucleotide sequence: TGTGCCAGCAGCCAGGGACGGGACAATGAGCAGTTCTTC.

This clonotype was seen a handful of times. CDR3 sequence reads: CASTAGGKETQYF. CDR3 bases: TGTGCCAGCACAGCGGGGGGGAAAGAGACCCAGTACTTC. The chain recombines TRBV7-9 with TRBJ2-5; 10 bases agree with TRBD2. Germline V gives CDR1 SEHNR, CDR2 FQNEAQ (reference sequence). The CDR3 has 13 amino acids. The V and J ends lost 7 bases and 3 bases, in that order; junction bases with no gene match: 2.

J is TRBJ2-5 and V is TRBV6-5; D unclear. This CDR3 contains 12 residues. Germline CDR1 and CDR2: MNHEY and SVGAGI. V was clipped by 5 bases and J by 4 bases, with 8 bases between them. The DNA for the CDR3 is TGTGCCAGCAGTAATTTAAGAGAGACCCAGTACTTC. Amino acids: CASSNLRETQYF.

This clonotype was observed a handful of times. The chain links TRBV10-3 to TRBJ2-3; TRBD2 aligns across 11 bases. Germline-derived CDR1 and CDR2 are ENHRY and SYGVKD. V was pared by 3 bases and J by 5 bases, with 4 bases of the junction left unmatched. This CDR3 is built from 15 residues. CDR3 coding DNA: TGTGCCATCAGTGAAACTAGCGGGGGAAAAGATACGCAGTATTTT. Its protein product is CAISETSGGKDTQYF.

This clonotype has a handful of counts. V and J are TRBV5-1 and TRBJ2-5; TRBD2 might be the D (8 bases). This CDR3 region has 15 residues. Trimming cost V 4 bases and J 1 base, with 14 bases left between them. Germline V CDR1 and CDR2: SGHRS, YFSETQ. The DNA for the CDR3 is TGCGCCAGCAGCGCGGGAGGACAGGTCCAAGAGACCCAGTACTTC. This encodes CASSAGGQVQETQYF.

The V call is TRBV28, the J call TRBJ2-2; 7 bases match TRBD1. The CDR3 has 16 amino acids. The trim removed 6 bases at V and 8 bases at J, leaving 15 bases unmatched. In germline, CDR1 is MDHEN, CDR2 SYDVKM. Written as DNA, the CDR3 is TGTGCCAGCAGCCAGGAAGACAGGGCTGGTACGGGGGAGCTGTTTTTT. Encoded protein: CASSQEDRAGTGELFF. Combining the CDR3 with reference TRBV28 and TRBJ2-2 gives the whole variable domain DVKVTQSSRYLVKRTGEKVFLECVQDMDHENMFWYRQDPGLGLRLIYFSYDVKMKEKGDIPEGYSVSREKKERFSLILESASTNQTSMYLCASSQEDRAGTGELFFGEGSRLTVL.

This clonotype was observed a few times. The CDR3 loop is CASRAGHIQETQYF. The CDR3 nucleotides read TGTGCCAGCAGGGCAGGACACATCCAAGAGACCCAGTACTTC. The chain recombines TRBV2 with TRBJ2-5, with a tentative D call TRBD1 (5 bases). The CDR3 contains 14 residues. V lost 6 bases, J lost 1 base, and 12 bases lay in between. Germline assignment: CDR1 SNHLY and CDR2 FYNNEI. The full variable domain, in which reference TRBV2 and TRBJ2-5 provide the parts outside the CDR3, is EPEVTQTPSHQVTQMGQEVILRCVPISNHLYFYWYRQILGQKVEFLVSFYNNEISEKSEIFDDQFSVERPDGSNFTLKIRSTKLEDSAMYFCASRAGHIQETQYFGPGTRLLVL.

The CDR3 is CASSLDRQAYEQYF. For the CDR3, the DNA is TGTGCCAGCAGCTTAGATCGACAGGCCTACGAGCAGTACTTC. The chain has TRBV5-5 and TRBJ2-7; a weak D match, TRBD1 (6 bases). CDR1 is SGHKS and CDR2 is YYEKEE in the germline V gene (reference sequence). The length of the CDR3 is 14 residues. The V gene lost 2 bases and the J gene lost 2 bases, with 11 bases spanning the gap.

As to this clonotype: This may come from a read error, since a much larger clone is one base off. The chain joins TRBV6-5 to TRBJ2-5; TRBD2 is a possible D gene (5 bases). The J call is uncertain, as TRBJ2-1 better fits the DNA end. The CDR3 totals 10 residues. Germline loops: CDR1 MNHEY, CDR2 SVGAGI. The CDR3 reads CTSGTNEQFF. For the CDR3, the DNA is TGTACCAGCGGAACCAATGAGCAGTTCTTC.

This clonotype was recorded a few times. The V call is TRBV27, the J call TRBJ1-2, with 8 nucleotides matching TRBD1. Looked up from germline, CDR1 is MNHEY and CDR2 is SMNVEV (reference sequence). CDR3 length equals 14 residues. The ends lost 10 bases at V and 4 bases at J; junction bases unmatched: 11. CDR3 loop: CATASGQGTYGYTF. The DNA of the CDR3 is TGTGCCACCGCCAGTGGACAGGGTACCTATGGCTACACCTTC.

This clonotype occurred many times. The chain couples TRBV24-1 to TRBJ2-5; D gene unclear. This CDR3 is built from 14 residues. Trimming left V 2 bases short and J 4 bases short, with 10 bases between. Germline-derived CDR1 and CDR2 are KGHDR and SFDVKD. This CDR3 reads CATSDSSYGETQYF. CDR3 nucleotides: TGTGCCACCAGTGATTCGAGCTATGGAGAGACCCAGTACTTC.

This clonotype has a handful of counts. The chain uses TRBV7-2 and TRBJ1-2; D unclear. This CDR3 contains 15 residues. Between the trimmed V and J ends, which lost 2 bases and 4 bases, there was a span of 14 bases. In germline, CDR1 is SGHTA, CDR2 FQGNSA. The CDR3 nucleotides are TGTGCCAGCAGCTTACCCCCCGCGGAAGTCTATGGCTACACCTTC. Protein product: CASSLPPAEVYGYTF.